This T cell receptor (beta chain) was identified during a study of identical twins. One entry per CDR3 protein results from TCRdb running MiXCR on the 5' RACE reads. The sample lists fewer than 350,000 distinct CDR3 sequences, less than 9% occurring once. The same sample was also used in a study of yellow fever vaccine responses in identical twins.

The source is a woman between 18 and 30 years old in good health. Sequenced: memory (CD45RO+) T cells sorted from blood.

As DNA, the CDR3 is TGTGCCAGCAGGCCTCTTACTACGAACACCGGGGAGCTGTTTTTT. This gives the protein CASRPLTTNTGELFF. The V and J genes are TRBV6-1 and TRBJ2-2, with D unresolved. Trimming pared 6 bases from V and 0 bases from J, leaving 11 bases between. Germline-derived CDR1 and CDR2 are MNHNS and SASEGT. The CDR3 covers 15 residues.